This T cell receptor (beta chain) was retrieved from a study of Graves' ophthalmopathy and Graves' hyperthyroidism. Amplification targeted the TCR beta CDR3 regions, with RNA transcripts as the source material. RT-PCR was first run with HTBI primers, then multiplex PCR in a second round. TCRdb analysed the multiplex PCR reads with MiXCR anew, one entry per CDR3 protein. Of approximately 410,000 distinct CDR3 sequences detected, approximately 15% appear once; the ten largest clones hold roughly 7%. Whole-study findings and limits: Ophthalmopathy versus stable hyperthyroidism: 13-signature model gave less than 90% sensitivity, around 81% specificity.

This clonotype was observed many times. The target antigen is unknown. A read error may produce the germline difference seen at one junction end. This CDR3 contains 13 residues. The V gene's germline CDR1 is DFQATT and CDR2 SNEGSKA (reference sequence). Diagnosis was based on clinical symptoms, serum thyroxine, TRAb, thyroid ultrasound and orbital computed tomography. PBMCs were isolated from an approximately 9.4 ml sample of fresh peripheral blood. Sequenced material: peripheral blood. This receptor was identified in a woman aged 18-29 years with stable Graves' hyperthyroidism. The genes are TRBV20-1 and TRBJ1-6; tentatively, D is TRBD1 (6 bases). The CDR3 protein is CSARGGGNSPLHF. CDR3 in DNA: TGCAGTGCAAGAGGGGGGGGTAATTCACCCCTCCACTTT.